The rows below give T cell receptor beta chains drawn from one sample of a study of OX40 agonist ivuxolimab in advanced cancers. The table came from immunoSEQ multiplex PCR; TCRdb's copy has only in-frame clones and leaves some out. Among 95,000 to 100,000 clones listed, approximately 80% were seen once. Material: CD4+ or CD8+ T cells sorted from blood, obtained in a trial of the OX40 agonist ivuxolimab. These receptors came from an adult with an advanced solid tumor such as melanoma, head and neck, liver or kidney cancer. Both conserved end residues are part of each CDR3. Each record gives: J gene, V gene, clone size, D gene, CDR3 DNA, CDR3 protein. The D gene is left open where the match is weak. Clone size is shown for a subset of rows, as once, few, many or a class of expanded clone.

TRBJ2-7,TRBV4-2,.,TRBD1,TGTGCCAGCAGCCCCGGGACAGGGACCTACGAGCAGTACTTC,CASSPGTGTYEQYF
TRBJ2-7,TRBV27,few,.,TGTGCCAGCAGTTTTCGAGGGTACGAGCAGTACTTC,CASSFRGYEQYF
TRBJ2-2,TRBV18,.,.,TGTGCCAGCTCACCACCCGACACCGGGGAGCTGTTTTTT,CASSPPDTGELFF
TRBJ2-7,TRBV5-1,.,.,TGCGCCAGCAGCTTGCAGTCGCGTTCCTACGAGCAGTACTTC,CASSLQSRSYEQYF
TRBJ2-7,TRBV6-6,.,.,TGTGCCAGCAGTTACGGCAAGATGATTTCCTACGAGCAGTACTTC,CASSYGKMISYEQYF
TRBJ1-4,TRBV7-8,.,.,TGTGCCAGCAGCTTAGCGATTCGCACTAATGAAAAACTGTTTTTT,CASSLAIRTNEKLFF
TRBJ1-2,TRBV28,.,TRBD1,TGTGCCAGCAGTTCCAGACAGGGAGGTAACTATGGCTACACCTTC,CASSSRQGGNYGYTF
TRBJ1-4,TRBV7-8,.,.,TGTGCCAGCAGCTTAGCGCGGGGTTCTAATGAAAAACTGTTTTTT,CASSLARGSNEKLFF
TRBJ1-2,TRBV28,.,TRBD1,TGTGCCAGCAGTTACAGGGGGCGCGGCTACACCTTC,CASSYRGRGYTF
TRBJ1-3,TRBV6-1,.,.,TGTGCCAGCAGTGTACAGGTCTCTGGAAACACCATATATTTT,CASSVQVSGNTIYF
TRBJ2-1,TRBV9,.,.,TGTGCCAGCAGCGTAGCCTACAATGAGCAGTTCTTC,CASSVAYNEQFF
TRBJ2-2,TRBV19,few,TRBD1,TGTGCCAGTAGGAACCGGGACAGGGGGCGCCAGGTCGGGGAGCTGTTTTTT,CASRNRDRGRQVGELFF
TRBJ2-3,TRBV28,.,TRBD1,TGTGCCAGCAGTGCTCCCGGGACAGGGGGCACAGATACGCAGTATTTT,CASSAPGTGGTDTQYF
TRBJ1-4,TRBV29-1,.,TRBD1,TGCAGCGTTGCCGAGGACAGGGGGATTATTCGCGGTGAAAAACTGTTTTTT,CSVAEDRGIIRGEKLFF
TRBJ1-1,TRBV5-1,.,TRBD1,TGCGCCAGCAGCTTCCGGGACAGGGGGAACACTGAAGCTTTCTTT,CASSFRDRGNTEAFF
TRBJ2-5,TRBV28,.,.,TGTGCCAGCAGATCCCCTTTAGGGGGGGGCATGCCAGAGACCCAGTACTTC,CASRSPLGGGMPETQYF
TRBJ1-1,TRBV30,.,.,TGTGCCTGGAGTGTATACCCAGTGAACACTGAAGCTTTCTTT,CAWSVYPVNTEAFF
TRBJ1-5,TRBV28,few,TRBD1,TGTGCCAGCAGTTCTCGACAGGGTAGCAATCAGCCCCAGCATTTT,CASSSRQGSNQPQHF
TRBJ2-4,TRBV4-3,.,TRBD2,TGCGCCAGCAGCCAAGAACTTAGTGGCGGGGGTGGGGTCAAAAACATTCAGTACTTC,CASSQELSGGGGVKNIQYF
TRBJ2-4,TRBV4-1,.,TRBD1,TGCGCCAGCAGCCTTAAGCCCGCGGGACAGGAAATAGCCAAAAACATTCAGTACTTC,CASSLKPAGQEIAKNIQYF
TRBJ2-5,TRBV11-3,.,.,TGTGCCAGCAGCTTAGGGGGATCTAATCCCAACCAAGAGACCCAGTACTTC,CASSLGGSNPNQETQYF
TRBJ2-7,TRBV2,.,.,TGTGCCAGCATAGGGGGGACGGATACCTACGAGCAGTACTTC,CASIGGTDTYEQYF
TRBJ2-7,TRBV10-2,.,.,TGCGCCAGCACCCCAGGCAGGGTGGGCGAGCAGTACTTC,CASTPGRVGEQYF
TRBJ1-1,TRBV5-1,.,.,TGCGCCAGCACCAGAACGGTATGGGATACTGAAGCTTTCTTT,CASTRTVWDTEAFF
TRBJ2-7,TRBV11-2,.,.,TGTGCCAGCAGCTTAGACCGCAGCATCGAGCAGTACTTC,CASSLDRSIEQYF
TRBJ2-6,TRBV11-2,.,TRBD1,TGTGCCAGCAGCTTAGACCCCGGGACAGCCACGGGCTCTGGGGCCAACGTCCTGACTTTC,CASSLDPGTATGSGANVLTF
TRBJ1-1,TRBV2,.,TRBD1,TGTGCCAGCAGTGATCGAAGGGGGCGCCGCACCCGAGAAGCTTTCTTT,CASSDRRGRRTREAFF
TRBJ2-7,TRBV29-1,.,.,TGCAGCGTGTTGGGGGCACGCGAGCAGTACTTC,CSVLGAREQYF
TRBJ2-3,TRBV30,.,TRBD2,TGTGCCTGGAGTGTACTAGCGACCACAGATACGCAGTATTTT,CAWSVLATTDTQYF
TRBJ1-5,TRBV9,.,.,TGTGCCAGCAGCGTATCAGACAGCAACAATCAGCCCCAGCATTTT,CASSVSDSNNQPQHF
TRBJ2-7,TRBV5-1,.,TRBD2,TGCGCCAGCAGCTTGGCACCTAGCGGGAGGGTCTACGAGCAGTACTTC,CASSLAPSGRVYEQYF
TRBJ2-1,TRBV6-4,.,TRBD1,TGTGCCAGCAGTGACTCGGACAGGAGATACAATGAGCAGTTCTTC,CASSDSDRRYNEQFF
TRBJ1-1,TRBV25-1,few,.,TGTGCCAGCAGTGCACCCTCTACTCCGAACACTGAAGCTTTCTTT,CASSAPSTPNTEAFF
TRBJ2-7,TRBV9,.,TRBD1,TGTGCCAGCAGCGCAGGACAGGGGGCCTACTACGAGCAGTACTTC,CASSAGQGAYYEQYF
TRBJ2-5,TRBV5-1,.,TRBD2,TGCGCCAGCACATCTAGCGGGGGGACTGAGACCCAGTACTTC,CASTSSGGTETQYF
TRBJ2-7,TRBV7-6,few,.,TGTGCCAGCAGCTCGATCTTGGGTGGCGAGCAGTACTTC,CASSSILGGEQYF
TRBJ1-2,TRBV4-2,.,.,TGTGCCAGCAGCCAAGCAGACCCCTATGGCTACACCTTC,CASSQADPYGYTF
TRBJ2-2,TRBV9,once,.,TGTGCCAGCAGCGCGGTCAGCCGCGACACCGGGGAGCTGTTTTTT,CASSAVSRDTGELFF
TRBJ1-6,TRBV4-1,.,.,TGCGCCAGCAGCCACGTGGGGGGGATCACCCTCCACTTT,CASSHVGGITLHF
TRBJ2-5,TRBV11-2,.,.,TGTGCCAGCAGTACTAACCAAGAGACCCAGTACTTC,CASSTNQETQYF
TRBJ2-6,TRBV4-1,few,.,TGCGCCAGCAGCCAAGAAGGACACTTAAACTCTGGGGCCAACGTCCTGACTTTC,CASSQEGHLNSGANVLTF
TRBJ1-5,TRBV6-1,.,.,TGTGCCAGCGGTAGGAATAGCAATCAGCCCCAGCATTTT,CASGRNSNQPQHF